These T cell receptor beta chains were read from a single sample in a study of cytomegalovirus exposure and HLA in healthy donors. Data came from immunoSEQ multiplex PCR; TCRdb stores just in-frame clones and leaves some out. This table holds around 150,000 clones, about 80% found once. The material sequenced was PBMCs. These receptors all stem from a man aged 25-45 years in good health and CMV-seronegative. The CDR3 runs from the conserved cysteine through the conserved F or W. Fields, in order: J gene, clone size, CDR3 length, D gene, V gene, CDR3 DNA, CDR3 protein. D genes are given only for firm matches. Rows may omit the clone size; those that give it use once, few, many or a size class.

>TRBJ2-1|once|15|NA|TRBV28
TGTGCCAGCAGCCCTGCCGGGACTGCTAACAATGAGCAGTTCTTC
CASSPAGTANNEQFF
>TRBJ2-2|NA|16|TRBD2|TRBV7-2
TGTGCCAGCAGCTTAGTGGCGGGAGGGAACACCGGGGAGCTGTTTTTT
CASSLVAGGNTGELFF
>TRBJ2-7|few|14|NA|TRBV7-7
TGTGCCAGCAGCTTAGACGCAGGCTCCTACGAGCAGTACTTC
CASSLDAGSYEQYF
>TRBJ2-6|NA|16|NA|TRBV9
TGTGCCAGCAGCCCCCGTGGGGGCTCTGGGACCAACGTCCTGACTTTC
CASSPRGGSGTNVLTF
>TRBJ1-1|NA|13|NA|TRBV6-1
TGTGCCAGCAGTGGCAGGTTGAACACTGAAGCTTTCTTT
CASSGRLNTEAFF
>TRBJ1-2|NA|16|NA|TRBV6-5
TGTGCCAGCAGTTACTCGTACAGACACGTACTCTATGGCTACACCTTC
CASSYSYRHVLYGYTF
>TRBJ2-7|NA|17|TRBD1|TRBV5-4
TGTGCCAGCAGCTCCCCGCGGGGACAGGGGGGTTCCTACGAGCAGTACTTC
CASSSPRGQGGSYEQYF
>TRBJ2-3|once|13|NA|TRBV11-2
TGTGCCAGCAGCTTATGGACTTCAGATACGCAGTATTTT
CASSLWTSDTQYF
>TRBJ2-7|few|16|NA|TRBV6-1
TGTGCCAGCAGTGCGACGGTAACAGGGATTCCCCACGAGCAGTACTTC
CASSATVTGIPHEQYF
>TRBJ1-2|NA|15|NA|TRBV11-2
TGTGCCAGCAGCTCTCTCCGGACAGCAGACTATGGCTACACCTTC
CASSSLRTADYGYTF
>TRBJ1-3|NA|16|NA|TRBV4-2
TGTGCCAGCAGCCAAGTCGGGGCAGGGGATAGAAACACCATATATTTT
CASSQVGAGDRNTIYF
>TRBJ2-1|NA|15|TRBD2|TRBV19
TGTGCCAGTAGTATATCCGGACTAGCCTACAATGAGCAGTTCTTC
CASSISGLAYNEQFF
>TRBJ2-7|NA|14|TRBD2|TRBV5-1
TGCGCCAGCAGCTTGGAGAGTAGCGGGAGGTCCCAGTACTTC
CASSLESSGRSQYF
>TRBJ2-1|NA|15|TRBD2|TRBV27
TGTGCCAGCAGAAGTTGGACTAGCGTTTACAATGAGCAGTTCTTC
CASRSWTSVYNEQFF
>TRBJ2-1|NA|15|NA|TRBV28
TGTGCCAGCAGTACCTGGGGAGAAAGACGGAATGAGCAGTTCTTC
CASSTWGERRNEQFF
>TRBJ2-4|NA|15|NA|TRBV28
TGTGCCAGCAGTTTACTTAAGCTAGCCAAAAACATTCAGTACTTC
CASSLLKLAKNIQYF
>TRBJ2-1|NA|14|NA|TRBV9
TGTGCCAGCAGCGTAGACGTTGGTATCAGTGAGCAGTTCTTC
CASSVDVGISEQFF
>TRBJ1-4|NA|14|TRBD1|TRBV23-1
TGCGCCAGCACCGGACAGGGGGCGAATGAAAAACTGTTTTTT
CASTGQGANEKLFF
>TRBJ2-5|NA|13|TRBD1|TRBV18
TGTGCCAGCCGGACAGGTTCTCAAGAGACCCAGTACTTC
CASRTGSQETQYF
>TRBJ1-1|NA|13|NA|TRBV27
TGTGCCAGCAGCCTACCGTACGGCACTGAAGCTTTCTTT
CASSLPYGTEAFF
>TRBJ1-5|NA|13|NA|TRBV5-1
TGCGCCAGCAGCCCCCTTTCGGATCAGCCCCAGCATTTT
CASSPLSDQPQHF
>TRBJ2-1|NA|14|TRBD2|TRBV11-3
TGTGCCAGCAGCGCTAGCGGACCCCTCGGTGAGCAGTTCTTC
CASSASGPLGEQFF
>TRBJ1-1|NA|15|TRBD1|TRBV6-1
TGTGCCAGCAGTTCAAAACAGGGGCAGGGCACTGAAGCTTTCTTT
CASSSKQGQGTEAFF